This TCR beta chain was observed in a study of T cells after yellow fever vaccination. Study results and limitations: Weaker overall, the secondary response nonetheless peaked faster (day 5 versus 15).

The CDR3 is made up of 17 amino acids. Losses at the gene ends were 0 bases for V and 2 bases for J; bases not matched to a gene: 8. CDR1 is SGHAT and CDR2 is FQNNGV in the germline V gene. This clonotype showed up many times. Its target is unknown. Template switching by 5'RACE produced TCR cDNA, adding a universal primer site and UMIs. MiXCR was run by TCRdb on the 5' RACE reads, yielding one entry per CDR3 protein. Found here are approximately 140,000 distinct CDR3 sequences, roughly 8% of them singletons; the top ten hold roughly 0.76%. The chain employs TRBV11-2 and TRBJ2-5; 8 positions match TRBD2. The sequence derives from a man younger than 45 who received the YFV17D yellow fever vaccine. The source material was CD4+ T cells sorted from PBMCs, sampled 5 days after the yellow fever booster vaccination. Here the CDR3 DNA reads TGTGCCAGCAGCTTAGACTACGGGAGGGCCCTACAAGAGACCCAGTACTTC. This encodes CASSLDYGRALQETQYF.